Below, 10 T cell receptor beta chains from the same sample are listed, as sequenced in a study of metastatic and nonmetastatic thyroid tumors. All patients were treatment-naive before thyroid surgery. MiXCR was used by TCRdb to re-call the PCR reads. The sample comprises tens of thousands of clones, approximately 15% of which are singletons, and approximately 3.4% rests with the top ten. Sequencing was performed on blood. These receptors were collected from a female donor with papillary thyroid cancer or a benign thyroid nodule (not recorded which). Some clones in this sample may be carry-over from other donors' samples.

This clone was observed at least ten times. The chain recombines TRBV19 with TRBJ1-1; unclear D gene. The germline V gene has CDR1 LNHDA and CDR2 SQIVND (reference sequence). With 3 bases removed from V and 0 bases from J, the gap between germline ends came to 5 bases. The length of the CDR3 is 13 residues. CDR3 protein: CASSINVNTEAFF. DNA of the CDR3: TGTGCCAGTAGTATTAACGTGAACACTGAAGCTTTCTTT.

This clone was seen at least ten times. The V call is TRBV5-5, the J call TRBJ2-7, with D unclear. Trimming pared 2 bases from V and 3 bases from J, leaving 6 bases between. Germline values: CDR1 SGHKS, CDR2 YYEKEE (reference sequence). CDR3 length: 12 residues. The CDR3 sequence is CASSFENYEQYF. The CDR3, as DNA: TGTGCCAGCAGCTTCGAAAACTACGAGCAGTACTTC.

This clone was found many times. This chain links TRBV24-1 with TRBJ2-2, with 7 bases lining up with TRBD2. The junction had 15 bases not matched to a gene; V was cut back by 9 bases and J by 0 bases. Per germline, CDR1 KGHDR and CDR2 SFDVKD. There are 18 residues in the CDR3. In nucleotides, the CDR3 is TGTGCCACCGGGGAGGCATCAGCGGGACCTTCGAACACCGGGGAGCTGTTTTTT. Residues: CATGEASAGPSNTGELFF.

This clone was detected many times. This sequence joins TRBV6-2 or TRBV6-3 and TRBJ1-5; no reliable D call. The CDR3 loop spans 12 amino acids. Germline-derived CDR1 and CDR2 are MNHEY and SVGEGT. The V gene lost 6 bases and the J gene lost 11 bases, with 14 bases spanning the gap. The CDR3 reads CASSLHTTAQHF. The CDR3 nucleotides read TGTGCCAGCAGCCTACATACTACGGCCCAGCATTTT.

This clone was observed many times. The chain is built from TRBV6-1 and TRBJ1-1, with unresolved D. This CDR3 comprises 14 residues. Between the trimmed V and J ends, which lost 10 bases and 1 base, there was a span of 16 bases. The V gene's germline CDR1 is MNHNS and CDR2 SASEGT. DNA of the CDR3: TGTGCCATACTTGCGGCACGGGCGAACACTGAAGCTTTCTTT. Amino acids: CAILAARANTEAFF.

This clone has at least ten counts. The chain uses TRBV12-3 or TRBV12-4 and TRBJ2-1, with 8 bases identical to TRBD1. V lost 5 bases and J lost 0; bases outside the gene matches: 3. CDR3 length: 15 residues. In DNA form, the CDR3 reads TGTGCCAGCAGTCAAGGACAGGGCTCCTACAATGAGCAGTTCTTC. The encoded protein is CASSQGQGSYNEQFF.

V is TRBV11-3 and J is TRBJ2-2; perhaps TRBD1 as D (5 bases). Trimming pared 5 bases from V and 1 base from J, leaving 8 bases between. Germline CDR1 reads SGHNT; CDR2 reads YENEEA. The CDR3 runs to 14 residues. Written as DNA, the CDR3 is TGTGCCAGCAGCCCAAGGGGGAACACCGGGGAGCTGTTTTTT. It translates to CASSPRGNTGELFF.

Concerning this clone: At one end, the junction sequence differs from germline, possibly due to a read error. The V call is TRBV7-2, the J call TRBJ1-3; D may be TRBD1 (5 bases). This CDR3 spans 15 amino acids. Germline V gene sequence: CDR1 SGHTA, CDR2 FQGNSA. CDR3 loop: CASSLYGAKGNTICF. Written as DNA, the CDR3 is TGTGCCAGCAGCTTATATGGGGCGAAAGGAAACACCATATGTTTT.

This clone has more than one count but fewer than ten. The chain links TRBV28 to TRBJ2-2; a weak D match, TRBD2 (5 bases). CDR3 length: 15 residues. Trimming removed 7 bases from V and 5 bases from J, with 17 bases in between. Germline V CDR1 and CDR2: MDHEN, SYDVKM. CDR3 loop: CASTKMTVATGELFF. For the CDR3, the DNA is TGTGCCAGCACCAAGATGACTGTAGCGACCGGGGAGCTGTTTTTT. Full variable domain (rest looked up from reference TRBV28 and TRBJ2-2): DVKVTQSSRYLVKRTGEKVFLECVQDMDHENMFWYRQDPGLGLRLIYFSYDVKMKEKGDIPEGYSVSREKKERFSLILESASTNQTSMYLCASTKMTVATGELFFGEGSRLTVL.

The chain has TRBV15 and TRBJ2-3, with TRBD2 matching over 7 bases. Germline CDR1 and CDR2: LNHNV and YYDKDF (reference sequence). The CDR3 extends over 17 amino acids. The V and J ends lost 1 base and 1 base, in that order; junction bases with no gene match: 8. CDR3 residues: CATSRGGGGKGTDTQYF. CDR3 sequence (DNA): TGTGCCACCAGCAGAGGGGGGGGAGGGAAGGGCACAGATACGCAGTATTTT.